What follows describes a single T cell receptor (beta chain). The data are from a study of Ad26.COV2.S vaccination and SARS-CoV-2 variants. Treatment noted: roughly 18 received Ad26.COV2.S at low or high dose, single or two shots; 5 received placebo; per-sample allocation not given. Sampling occurred on day 63 after the first vaccine or placebo injection. Between the trimmed V and J ends, which lost 3 bases and 1 base, there was a span of 9 bases. Germline V gene data show CDR1 as LGHNA and CDR2 as YSLEER. The CDR3 has 14 residues. Here immunoSEQ multiplex PCR was the method, and the copy in TCRdb shows in-frame clones only, minus some. Of roughly 390,000 clones detected, 70% to 90% appear once; the ten largest clones hold 3% to 3.5%.

Sequences were derived from peripheral blood, sampled in a trial of Ad26.COV2.S vaccine versus placebo. The clonotype comes from a person aged 18-65 years who received the Ad26.COV2.S COVID-19 vaccine or a placebo. J is TRBJ1-1 and V is TRBV4-3, with D uncertain. The CDR3 reads CASSHILRNTEAFF. In nucleotides, the CDR3 is TGCGCCAGCAGCCACATTCTAAGGAACACTGAAGCTTTCTTT.